Shown below are 2 T cell receptor beta chains from a single sample sequenced in a study of T cell responses to AZD1222 COVID-19 vaccine. The data were produced by immunoSEQ multiplex PCR, yet TCRdb's version contains in-frame clones alone and is incomplete. The sample carries about 140,000 clones, 85% to 90% recorded once. The starting material was peripheral blood, obtained 28 days after the second AZD1222 dose. Source of these receptors: an adult who received the AZD1222 COVID-19 vaccine.

The chain has TRBV24-1 and TRBJ1-2; 7 positions match TRBD1. V was pared by 5 bases and J by 7 bases, with 6 bases of the junction left unmatched. Per the germline V gene, CDR1 is KGHDR and CDR2 is SFDVKD. This CDR3 has 13 amino acids. CDR3 sequence: CATSGDRAVGYTF. The DNA of the CDR3 is TGTGCCACCAGTGGAGACAGGGCAGTTGGCTACACCTTC.

The rearrangement joins TRBV28 to TRBJ2-7, with D possibly TRBD1 on 6 matching bases. The CDR3 is 15 amino acids. Germline V gene lookup returns CDR1 MDHEN and CDR2 SYDVKM. The germline V and J ends were trimmed by 5 bases and 2 bases, with 16 bases remaining between them. The CDR3 nucleotides read TGTGCCAGCAGTCCAAACAGGGCCCCCCCCTACGAGCAGTACTTC. It yields the protein CASSPNRAPPYEQYF.